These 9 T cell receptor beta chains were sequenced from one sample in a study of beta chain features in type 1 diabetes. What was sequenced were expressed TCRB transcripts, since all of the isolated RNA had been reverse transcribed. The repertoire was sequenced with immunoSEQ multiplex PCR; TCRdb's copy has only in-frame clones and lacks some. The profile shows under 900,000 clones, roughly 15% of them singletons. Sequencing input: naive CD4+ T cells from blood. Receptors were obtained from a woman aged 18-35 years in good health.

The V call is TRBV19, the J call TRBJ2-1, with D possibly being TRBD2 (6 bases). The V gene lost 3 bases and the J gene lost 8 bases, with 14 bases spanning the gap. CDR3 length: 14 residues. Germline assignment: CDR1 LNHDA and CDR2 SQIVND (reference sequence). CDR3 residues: CASSMGLATDEQFF. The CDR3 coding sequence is TGTGCCAGTAGTATGGGGCTAGCGACGGATGAGCAGTTCTTC.

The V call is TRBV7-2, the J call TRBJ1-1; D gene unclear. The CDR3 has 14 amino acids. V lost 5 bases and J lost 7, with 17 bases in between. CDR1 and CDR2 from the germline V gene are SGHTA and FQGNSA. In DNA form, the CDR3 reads TGTGCCAGCAGCGAGGTTAAAGGGATCGGTGAAGCTTTCTTT. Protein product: CASSEVKGIGEAFF.

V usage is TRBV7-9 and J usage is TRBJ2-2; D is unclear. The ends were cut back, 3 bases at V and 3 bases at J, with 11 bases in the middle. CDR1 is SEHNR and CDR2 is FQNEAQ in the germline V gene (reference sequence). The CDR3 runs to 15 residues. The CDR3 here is CASSFNLGYTGELFF. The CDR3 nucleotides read TGTGCCAGCAGCTTTAATCTGGGGTACACCGGGGAGCTGTTTTTT.

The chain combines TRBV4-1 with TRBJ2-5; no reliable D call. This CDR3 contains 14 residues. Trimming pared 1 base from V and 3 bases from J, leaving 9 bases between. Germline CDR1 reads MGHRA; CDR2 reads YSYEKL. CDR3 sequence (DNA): TGCGCCAGCAGCCAAGGCGGAAGGGAAGAGACCCAGTACTTC. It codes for CASSQGGREETQYF.

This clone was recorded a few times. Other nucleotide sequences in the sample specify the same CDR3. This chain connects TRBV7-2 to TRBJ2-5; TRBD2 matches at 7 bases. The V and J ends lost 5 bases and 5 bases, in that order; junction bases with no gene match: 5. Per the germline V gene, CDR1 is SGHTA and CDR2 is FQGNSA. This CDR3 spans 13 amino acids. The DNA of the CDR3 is TGTGCCAGCAGCCTCACTAGCGCGGAGACCCAGTACTTC. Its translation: CASSLTSAETQYF.

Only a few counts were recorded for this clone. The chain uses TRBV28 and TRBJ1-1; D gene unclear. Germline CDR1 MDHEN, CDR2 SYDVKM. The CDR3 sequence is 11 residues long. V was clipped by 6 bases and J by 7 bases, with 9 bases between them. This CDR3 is CASSSPYEAFF. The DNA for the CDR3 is TGTGCCAGCAGCTCCCCATATGAAGCTTTCTTT.

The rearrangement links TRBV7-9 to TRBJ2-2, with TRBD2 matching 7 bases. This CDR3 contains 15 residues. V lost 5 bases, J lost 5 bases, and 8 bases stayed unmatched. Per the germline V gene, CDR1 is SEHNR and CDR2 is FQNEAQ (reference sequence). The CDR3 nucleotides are TGTGCCAGCAGCGAAAGCGGGGTTTGGACCGGGGAGCTGTTTTTT. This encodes CASSESGVWTGELFF.

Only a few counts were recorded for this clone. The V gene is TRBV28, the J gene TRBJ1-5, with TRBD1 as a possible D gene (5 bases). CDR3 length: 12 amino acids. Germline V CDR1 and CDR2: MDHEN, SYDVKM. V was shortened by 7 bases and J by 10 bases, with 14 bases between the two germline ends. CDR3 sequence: CASTESGGPQHF. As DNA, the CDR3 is TGTGCCAGCACCGAGTCTGGGGGTCCCCAGCATTTT.

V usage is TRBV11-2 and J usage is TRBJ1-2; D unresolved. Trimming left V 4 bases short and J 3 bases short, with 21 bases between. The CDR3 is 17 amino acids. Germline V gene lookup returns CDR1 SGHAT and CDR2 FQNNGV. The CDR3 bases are TGTGCCAGCAGCTCGATAAGAGTTCCGGTGCGTGACTATGGCTACACCTTC. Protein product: CASSSIRVPVRDYGYTF.